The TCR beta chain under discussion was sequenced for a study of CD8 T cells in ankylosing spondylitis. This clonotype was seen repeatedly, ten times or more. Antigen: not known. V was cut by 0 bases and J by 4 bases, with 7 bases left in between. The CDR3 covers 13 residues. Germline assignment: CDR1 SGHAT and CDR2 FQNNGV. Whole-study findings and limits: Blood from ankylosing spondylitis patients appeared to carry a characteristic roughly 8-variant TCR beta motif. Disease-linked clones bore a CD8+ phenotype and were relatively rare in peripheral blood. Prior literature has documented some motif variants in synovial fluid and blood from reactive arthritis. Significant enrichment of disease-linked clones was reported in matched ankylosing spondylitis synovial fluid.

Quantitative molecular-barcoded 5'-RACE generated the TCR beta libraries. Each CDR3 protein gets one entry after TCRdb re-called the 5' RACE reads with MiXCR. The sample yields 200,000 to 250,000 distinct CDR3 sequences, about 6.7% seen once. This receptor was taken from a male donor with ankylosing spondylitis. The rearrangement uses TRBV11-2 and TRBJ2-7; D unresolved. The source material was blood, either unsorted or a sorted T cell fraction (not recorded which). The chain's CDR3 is CASSLEVGYEQYF. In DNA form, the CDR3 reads TGTGCCAGCAGCTTAGAGGTCGGGTACGAGCAGTACTTC. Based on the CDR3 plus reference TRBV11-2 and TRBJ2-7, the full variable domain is EAGVAQSPRYKIIEKRQSVAFWCNPISGHATLYWYQQILGQGPKLLIQFQNNGVVDDSQLPKDRFSAERLKGVDSTLKIQPAKLEDSAVYLCASSLEVGYEQYFGPGTRLTVT.